A selection of T cell receptor beta chains follows, all from one sample in a study of cytomegalovirus exposure and HLA in healthy donors. Data came from immunoSEQ multiplex PCR; TCRdb stores just in-frame clones and leaves some out. The sample consists of about 120,000 clones, over 75% of them appearing once. The sample was PBMCs. These receptors were taken from a young woman in good health and CMV-seronegative. CDR3s include the opening cysteine and the closing phenylalanine or tryptophan.

TRBV6-5	TRBJ2-2	CASSLSNTGELFF
TRBV18	TRBJ1-3	CASSPQPGGTGNTIYF
TRBV4-3	TRBJ2-6	CASSQVPVSGANVLTF
TRBV5-6	TRBJ1-4	CASSFQTGTNEKLFF
TRBV19	TRBJ2-1	CASTSSGGIYNEQFF
TRBV5-4	TRBJ2-2	CASSLGASGRVNTGELFF
TRBV7-9	TRBJ1-1	CASSLARQGMDEAFF
TRBV7-9	TRBJ2-7	CASSLGGGAVGSYEQYF
TRBV9	TRBJ1-2	CASSVGGGAAYGYTF
TRBV9	TRBJ2-7	CASSVGGGTGGYEQYF
TRBV30	TRBJ1-3	CAWSVLGAGNTIYF
TRBV7-2	TRBJ2-1	CASTERRTAVYNEQFF
TRBV20-1	TRBJ1-2	CSAGGTGGYTF
TRBV6-1	TRBJ1-6	CASSARTGSLSPLHF
TRBV7-7	TRBJ1-4	CASSLNSGEKLFF
TRBV18	TRBJ1-4	CASSPRDRGEKLFF
TRBV5-8	TRBJ1-5	CASSLPTGDYSNQPQHF
TRBV19	TRBJ2-1	CASSIEGTSSSGSYNEQFF
TRBV6-1	TRBJ1-6	CASSGPDRGNSPLHF
TRBV25-1	TRBJ2-6	CASRRQGANGLTF
TRBV30	TRBJ2-7	CAWSKVTGVLDEQYF
TRBV10-3	TRBJ2-7	CAILEDRGHYEQYF
TRBV20-1	TRBJ1-1	CSTHGLTEAFF
TRBV6-1	TRBJ1-1	CASREGAPFEAFF
TRBV6-5	TRBJ1-5	CASSRQGGNQPQHF
TRBV19	TRBJ1-4	CASSYRDILNEKLFF
TRBV27	TRBJ1-2	CASSFTGGRSNYGYTF
TRBV4-3	TRBJ1-1	CASSLNTRGEAFF
TRBV11-2	TRBJ2-7	CASSLGSLEQYF
TRBV16	TRBJ2-7	CASSQPGQGAYEQYF
TRBV19	TRBJ2-1	CASSIDPPSTGNEQFF
TRBV5-1	TRBJ1-2	CATSYAGTGSYGYTF
TRBV4-2	TRBJ2-5	CASSQELAGDETQYF
TRBV10-2	TRBJ1-1	CASIRGDYTEAFF
TRBV27	TRBJ1-6	CASRRDRLSASPLHF
TRBV2	TRBJ1-2	CASSDLTGYGYTF
TRBV7-9	TRBJ1-3	CASSLTSSGNTIYF
TRBV4-1	TRBJ2-6	CASSRTGLAQSSGANVLTF
TRBV4-3	TRBJ1-1	CASGGPGERAFF
TRBV30	TRBJ2-4	CAWSVSGTRNIQYF
TRBV6-5	TRBJ2-7	CASRGGPNEQYF
TRBV12-5	TRBJ1-1	CASGPTLGGTEAFF
TRBV19	TRBJ1-3	CASRRGNTIYF
TRBV7-9	TRBJ1-5	CSSSLSGGPQHF
TRBV2	TRBJ1-1	CASSESGPTEAFF
TRBV6-1	TRBJ2-5	CASTRLAAFQETQYF
TRBV7-3	TRBJ2-3	CASSLIRQGRDTQYF
TRBV21-1	TRBJ2-2	CASSKDCGKSNTGELFF
TRBV6-1	TRBJ2-5	CASSEGLAEETQYF
TRBV5-3	TRBJ1-1	CARSSTGEAFF
TRBV27	TRBJ1-6	CASTRQGGNSPLHF
TRBV6-5	TRBJ2-1	CASSDTGSSYNEQFF
TRBV6-5	TRBJ1-6	CASSYRGSPLHF
TRBV5-1	TRBJ2-1	CASSLLASGIEGPNEQFF
TRBV5-6	TRBJ1-2	CASDGGGGYGYTF
TRBV7-9	TRBJ1-4	CASSSPGQAGFWEKLFF
TRBV11-2	TRBJ1-2	CASSLDLAGSANYGYTF
TRBV29-1	TRBJ1-3	CSVEDLHSGNTIYF
TRBV18	TRBJ2-7	CASSPRDSIYEQYF